The 8 T cell receptor beta chains in this list originate from one sample, sequenced in a study of shared clonotypes between healthy human individuals (TCRdb year 2020). Library generation was performed with the immunoSEQ multiplex PCR assay. Not all clones reach the TCRdb copy of this immuneACCESS table, which keeps in-frame sequences only. Checked studies attribute under half of the gap to unresolved V genes and leave the rest unexplained. The sample table holds about 2.1 million clones, of which about 92% were seen once. Together, the top ten hold 1.7% of the sample. CD8 naive samples were CD45RO-negative cells positively selected for CCR7, giving a CD45RA+CCR7+ population that excluded TemRA cells. Sequenced material: naive CD8+ T cells from PBMCs. Taken with the paper, the label for cell subset or site translates to: CD45RA+CCR7+. The receptors were gathered from a man between 18 and 35 years old in good health. Some clones in this sample may be carry-over from other donors' samples.

As regards this clone: The sample carries other DNA sequences with the same CDR3. The rearrangement links TRBV4-1 to TRBJ2-1; TRBD2 matches at 12 bases. CDR1 MGHRA and CDR2 YSYEKL come from the germline V gene. The CDR3 contains 14 residues. The V gene end was trimmed by 3 bases and the J gene end by 8 bases; junction bases not matched to a gene: 2. The CDR3 DNA reads as TGCGCCAGCAGCCAGGGACTAGCGGGCTATGAGCAGTTCTTC. It specifies CASSQGLAGYEQFF.

V and J are TRBV7-9 and TRBJ2-1; D perhaps matches TRBD2 (5 bases). CDR3 length: 14 residues. Germline CDR1 SEHNR, CDR2 FQNEAQ (reference sequence). Trimming stripped 7 bases from V and 5 bases from J, with 15 bases between. Here the CDR3 reads CASTVWGENNEQFF. CDR3 sequence (DNA): TGTGCCAGCACCGTGTGGGGAGAGAACAATGAGCAGTTCTTC.

The chain uses TRBV6-1 and TRBJ2-1; D remains ambiguous. Germline lookup yields CDR1 MNHNS and CDR2 SASEGT. The V gene lost 4 bases and the J gene lost 7 bases, with 20 bases spanning the gap. The CDR3 totals 16 residues. The CDR3 here is CASSVLSQAEENEQFF. The CDR3 DNA follows: TGTGCCAGCAGTGTATTGTCCCAGGCTGAAGAAAATGAGCAGTTCTTC.

The chain couples TRBV9 to TRBJ2-7; D may be TRBD1 or TRBD2 (5 bases each). V was cut by 1 base and J by 5 bases, with 19 bases left in between. The germline V gene has CDR1 SGDLS and CDR2 YYNGEE. CDR3 size: 16 residues. The CDR3 spells CASSVSGTVFINEQYF. The CDR3 DNA reads TGTGCCAGCAGCGTATCCGGGACCGTCTTTATAAACGAGCAGTACTTC.

The genes are TRBV7-9 and TRBJ2-2; 7 bases line up with TRBD1. V trimming: 5 bases; J trimming: 7 bases; junction bases outside the gene matches: 10. The CDR3 extends over 15 amino acids. CDR1 and CDR2 (germline): SEHNR, FQNEAQ (reference sequence). In DNA, the CDR3 is TGTGCCAGCAGCGCGGCGACAGGGAGAAACGGGGAGCTGTTTTTT. It codes for CASSAATGRNGELFF.

The gene calls are TRBV7-2 and TRBJ2-2, with D unclear. The CDR3 covers 15 residues. The germline CDR1 and CDR2 sequences are SGHTA and FQGNSA. V was cut by 1 base and J by 4 bases, with 10 bases left in between. The CDR3 is CASSLDAQATGELFF. The CDR3 DNA reads as TGTGCCAGCAGCTTAGACGCCCAGGCCACCGGGGAGCTGTTTTTT.

V is TRBV7-2 and J is TRBJ2-2, with D tentatively TRBD1 or TRBD2 (5 bases each). CDR1 and CDR2 from the germline V gene are SGHTA and FQGNSA. This CDR3 region has 16 residues. V shed 5 bases and J shed 8 bases, with 21 bases lying between them. CDR3 sequence (DNA): TGTGCCAGCAGCCGCTTAGGGACGGAACTGAGGGGGGAGCTGTTTTTT. It translates to CASSRLGTELRGELFF. The whole variable domain, remainder taken from reference TRBV7-2 and TRBJ2-2, is GAGVSQSPSNKVTEKGKDVELRCDPISGHTALYWYRQSLGQGLEFLIYFQGNSAPDKSGLPSDRFSAERTGGSVSTLTIQRTQQEDSAVYLCASSRLGTELRGELFFGEGSRLTVL.

The genes are TRBV28 and TRBJ2-2; D uncertain. This CDR3 is built from 13 residues. CDR1 and CDR2 from the germline V gene are MDHEN and SYDVKM. V was clipped by 4 bases and J by 3 bases, with 6 bases between them. CDR3 residues: CASSSIDTGELFF. DNA of the CDR3: TGTGCCAGCAGTTCAATAGACACCGGGGAGCTGTTTTTT.